The present TCR beta chain was sequenced within a study of regulatory T cells in long-lasting Graves disease. Building of the TCR beta libraries involved iRepertoire HTBI primers and Arm-PCR of CDR3 regions. MiXCR, applied by TCRdb to the multiplex PCR reads, yields one record per CDR3 protein. This table has about half a million distinct CDR3 sequences, roughly 23% appearing once. The time point: persistent/refractory GD, antithyroid drugs over 5 years with positive TRAb. Construction of the TCR library relied on RNA isolated from PBMCs. Germline V gene data show CDR1 as DFQATT and CDR2 as SNEGSKA (reference sequence). J was trimmed by 4 bases and V by 0 bases; bases with no gene match: 4. CDR3 length: 15 amino acids.

The TCR was taken from a female donor with Graves disease. Here the sequenced sample was peripheral blood mononuclear cells (PBMCs), taken when the disease was refractory, from a patient treated with antithyroid drugs. The V call is TRBV20-1, the J call TRBJ2-2, with 8 bases lining up with TRBD2. The CDR3 region has the DNA TGCAGTGCTAGAGATAGCGGGACCATCACCGGGGAGCTGTTTTTT. Amino acids: CSARDSGTITGELFF.